These 17 T cell receptor beta chains share one sample of origin, sequenced in a study of blood T cell repertoires in COVID-19. Here immunoSEQ multiplex PCR was the method, and the copy in TCRdb shows in-frame clones only, minus some. The repertoire holds 85,000 to 110,000 clones, with roughly 82% as singletons. The sample was peripheral blood. The receptors stem from a human donor in a cohort sampled during active COVID-19.

The chain has TRBV9 and TRBJ1-2, with D possibly being TRBD1 (6 bases). The V gene's germline CDR1 is SGDLS and CDR2 YYNGEE. V dropped 3 bases and J dropped 3 bases, with 12 bases sitting between them. The CDR3 has 14 amino acids. CDR3 sequence: CASSEGGADYGYTF. The CDR3 bases are TGTGCCAGCAGCGAAGGGGGGGCTGACTATGGCTACACCTTC.

J is TRBJ2-6 and V is TRBV5-1, with a tentative D call TRBD1 (5 bases). Germline V gene sequence: CDR1 SGHRS, CDR2 YFSETQ. CDR3 length equals 16 residues. With 0 bases removed from V and 0 bases from J, the gap between germline ends came to 7 bases. CDR3 DNA sequence: TGCGCCAGCAGCTTGGGACAGCCCTCTGGGGCCAACGTCCTGACTTTC. Protein sequence: CASSLGQPSGANVLTF.

The chain links TRBV6-5 to TRBJ2-5; 13 nucleotides match TRBD2. Per the germline V gene, CDR1 is MNHEY and CDR2 is SVGAGI. This CDR3 is 15 amino acids long. After removal of 6 bases from V and 1 base from J, the junction contained 2 bases not matched to a gene. For the CDR3, the DNA is TGTGCCAGCAGGAGACTAGCGGGGGGCCAAGAGACCCAGTACTTC. This encodes CASRRLAGGQETQYF.

This rearrangement joins TRBV5-6 to TRBJ1-1; a weak D match, TRBD1 (5 bases). Germline CDR1 SGHDT, CDR2 YYEEEE. The CDR3 runs 13 residues. V shed 6 bases and J shed 5 bases, with 14 bases lying between them. CDR3 sequence (DNA): TGTGCCAGCAATTTAGGGGCTCGGACTGAAGCTTTCTTT. It is translated as CASNLGARTEAFF.

This clone was detected only once. This rearrangement joins TRBV6-5 to TRBJ1-2; D is uncertain. The germline V and J ends were trimmed by 0 bases and 9 bases, with 14 bases remaining between them. CDR1 is MNHEY and CDR2 is SVGAGI in the germline V gene. This CDR3 has 14 residues. The CDR3 loop reads CASSYSRQFTRYTF. Written as DNA, the CDR3 is TGTGCCAGCAGTTACTCGAGGCAGTTCACGCGCTACACCTTC.

The table lists this clone with a count of one. The chain is built from TRBV5-1 and TRBJ2-7; TRBD2 might be the D (6 bases). There are 16 residues in the CDR3. Germline V gene data show CDR1 as SGHRS and CDR2 as YFSETQ. Trimming left V 3 bases short and J 2 bases short, with 18 bases between. The CDR3 region is CASSSFLSGGAYEQYF. The CDR3 DNA reads TGCGCCAGCAGCTCCTTTCTCAGCGGAGGGGCCTACGAGCAGTACTTC.

This clone occurred a few times. This chain links TRBV4-1 with TRBJ2-7; D not resolved. With 0 bases removed from V and 2 bases from J, the gap between germline ends came to 11 bases. Germline V lookup: CDR1 MGHRA, CDR2 YSYEKL. The CDR3 loop spans 15 amino acids. The CDR3 coding sequence is TGCGCCAGCAGCCAAGATCTCGGCGGAACCTACGAGCAGTACTTC. Amino acids: CASSQDLGGTYEQYF.

This clone showed up many times. The chain joins TRBV5-1 to TRBJ1-1; D gene unclear. The CDR3 is 14 residues long. CDR1 and CDR2 (germline): SGHRS, YFSETQ. V dropped 2 bases and J dropped 1 base, with 9 bases sitting between them. The CDR3 nucleotides are TGCGCCAGCAGCTTTGGACTTCAGAACACTGAAGCTTTCTTT. This sequence encodes CASSFGLQNTEAFF.

The chain recombines TRBV3-1 (or the pseudogene TRBV3-2) with TRBJ2-3, with D possibly TRBD2 on 5 matching bases. V was trimmed by 5 bases and J by 8 bases, leaving 17 bases between them. The CDR3 has 14 amino acids. Germline CDR1 and CDR2: LGHDT and YNNKEL (reference sequence). The CDR3 region is CASSGGSAVGTQYF. Here the CDR3 DNA reads TGTGCCAGCAGCGGCGGGTCCGCAGTGGGTACGCAGTATTTT.

This chain connects TRBV5-1 to TRBJ1-2; perhaps TRBD1 as D (5 bases). The germline CDR1 and CDR2 sequences are SGHRS and YFSETQ. Trimming removed 4 bases from V and 3 bases from J, with 13 bases in between. The CDR3 loop spans 14 amino acids. DNA of the CDR3: TGCGCCAGCAGCGTGGCCGCGGGGGACTATGGCTACACCTTC. Translation gives CASSVAAGDYGYTF.

The V call is TRBV19, the J call TRBJ1-2, with 7 bases fitting TRBD1. CDR3 length: 15 residues. Germline V CDR1 and CDR2: LNHDA, SQIVND (reference sequence). Trimming took 5 bases from V and 2 from J; bases not matched to a gene: 8. CDR3 bases: TGTGCCAGTAGTTTGGGGGCAGGGGGGAACTATGGCTACACCTTC. This translates into CASSLGAGGNYGYTF.

The gene calls are TRBV7-3 and TRBJ2-1; TRBD2 aligns across 7 bases. Germline lookup yields CDR1 SGHTA and CDR2 FQGTGA. The CDR3 consists of 13 residues. With 5 bases clipped from V and 2 bases from J, the junction kept 0 bases outside the gene matches. CDR3 sequence reads: CASSGGAYNEQFF. Written as DNA, the CDR3 is TGTGCCAGCAGCGGGGGGGCCTACAATGAGCAGTTCTTC.

The chain couples TRBV5-6 to TRBJ1-2; possible D gene TRBD1, 5 bases. Per germline, CDR1 SGHDT and CDR2 YYEEEE. CDR3 length: 15 residues. Trimming shortened V by 5 bases and J by 9 bases, and 23 bases separated the two germline ends. CDR3 loop: CASSLRQGLPRSYTF. The CDR3 DNA sequence: TGTGCCAGCAGTTTGAGGCAGGGCCTCCCCAGGAGCTACACCTTC.

This clone showed up just once. V is TRBV19 and J is TRBJ2-7, with D possibly TRBD1 on 5 matching bases. Trimming cost V 7 bases and J 3 bases, with 13 bases left between them. The CDR3 loop spans 13 amino acids. The germline V gene has CDR1 LNHDA and CDR2 SQIVND (reference sequence). The CDR3 loop reads CASTVRVGYEQYF. The CDR3 nucleotides read TGTGCCAGTACTGTCAGGGTTGGCTACGAGCAGTACTTC.

The chain joins TRBV6-4 to TRBJ2-3, with D possibly being TRBD2 (5 bases). The CDR3 has 14 amino acids. Germline V gives CDR1 MRHNA, CDR2 SNTAGT. V was shortened by 0 bases and J by 3 bases, with 7 bases between the two germline ends. CDR3 residues: CASSDSLGTDTQYF. CDR3 bases: TGTGCCAGCAGTGACTCACTAGGGACAGATACGCAGTATTTT.

This sequence joins TRBV7-2 and TRBJ2-1; D might be TRBD2 (6 bases). This CDR3 comprises 15 residues. CDR1 and CDR2 (germline): SGHTA, FQGNSA. Trimming stripped 2 bases from V and 8 bases from J, with 16 bases between. The CDR3 bases are TGTGCCAGCAGCTTACTAGCCGGGGGTTTCGATGAGCAGTTCTTC. Translation gives CASSLLAGGFDEQFF. Variable domain in full (rest from reference TRBV7-2 and TRBJ2-1): GAGVSQSPSNKVTEKGKDVELRCDPISGHTALYWYRQSLGQGLEFLIYFQGNSAPDKSGLPSDRFSAERTGGSVSTLTIQRTQQEDSAVYLCASSLLAGGFDEQFFGPGTRLTVL.

The table lists this clone with a few counts. The V and J genes are TRBV11-2 and TRBJ1-2; D remains ambiguous. Germline V lookup: CDR1 SGHAT, CDR2 FQNNGV. The germline V and J ends were trimmed by 1 base and 6 bases, with 18 bases remaining between them. The CDR3 length is 16 residues. The CDR3 DNA is TGTGCCAGCAGCTTAGGGCTGAGGCAGCAGAACAATGGCTACACCTTC. This sequence encodes CASSLGLRQQNNGYTF.